The clone carrying this T cell receptor beta chain was counted between two and nine times. Trimming removed 5 bases at V and 8 bases at J, with 18 bases between. Germline V gene lookup returns CDR1 SGHAT and CDR2 FQNNGV. The CDR3 totals 14 residues. Clones were read by immunoSEQ multiplex PCR, and TCRdb kept only the in-frame ones, dropping some. The data hold about 240,000 clones, with about four fifths observed a single time. This sample is part of a study of Tregs in tolerant kidney transplant recipients. Unstimulated Tregs (CD4+CD25+CD127-) and CD4+CD25- non-Tregs were sorted from PBMCs. The sequence was obtained from a human donor in good health. This chain connects TRBV11-2 to TRBJ1-2; a possible D gene is TRBD1 (6 bases). Sequenced sample: CD4+ T cells from blood. CDR3 region: CASSGATGLGGYTF. CDR3 bases: TGTGCCAGCAGCGGAGCAACAGGGCTGGGCGGCTACACCTTC. Complete variable domain (other parts from reference TRBV11-2 and TRBJ1-2): EAGVAQSPRYKIIEKRQSVAFWCNPISGHATLYWYQQILGQGPKLLIQFQNNGVVDDSQLPKDRFSAERLKGVDSTLKIQPAKLEDSAVYLCASSGATGLGGYTFGSGTRLTVV.